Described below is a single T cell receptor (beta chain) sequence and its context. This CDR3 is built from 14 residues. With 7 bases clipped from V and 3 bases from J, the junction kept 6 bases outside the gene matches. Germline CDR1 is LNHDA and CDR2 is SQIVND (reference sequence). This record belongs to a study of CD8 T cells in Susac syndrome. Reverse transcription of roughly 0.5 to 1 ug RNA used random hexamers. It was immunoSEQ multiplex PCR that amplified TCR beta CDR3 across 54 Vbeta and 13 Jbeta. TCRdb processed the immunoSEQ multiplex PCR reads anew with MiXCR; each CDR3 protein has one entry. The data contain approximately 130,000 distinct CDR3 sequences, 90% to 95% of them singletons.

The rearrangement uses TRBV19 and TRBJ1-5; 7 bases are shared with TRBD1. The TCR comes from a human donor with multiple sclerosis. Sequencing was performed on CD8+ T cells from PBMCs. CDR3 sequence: CASTTGEVNQPQHF. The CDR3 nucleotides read TGTGCCAGTACCACAGGGGAGGTCAATCAGCCCCAGCATTTT.